Listed here is a single T cell receptor (beta chain). The target of this receptor is not known. No base quality information exists; no much larger clone differs at one position. The cohort consisted of 666 healthy bone marrow donors. All cohort members were sampled while nominally healthy, although unrecorded immune exposures were likely present. The donor was CMV seronegative and belonged to the group of over 300 seronegative cohort members. Each donor provided a peripheral blood sample, and peripheral blood mononuclear cells were used for TCR beta sequencing. Genomic DNA was extracted from the blood cell samples with the Qiagen DNeasy Blood Extraction Kit. The library was obtained by the immunoSEQ multiplex PCR assay. A mixture of 60 forward primers for TCR Vbeta segments and 13 reverse primers for TCR Jbeta segments was used in the multiplex PCR. A multiplex PCR assay on genomic DNA amplified the CDR3 region of rearranged TCR beta genes. On the Illumina HiSeq System, the amplified TCR beta libraries were sequenced as 87-base-pair reads. The original pipeline was this. In a later analysis, roughly 80 million unique TCR beta chains were counted across the roughly 700 repertoires, and roughly 11 million of these chains were shared by at least two donors. To remove PCR and sequencing errors, raw reads were error-corrected and collapsed into unique sequences using a nearest-neighbor algorithm that merged closely related sequences. To assign V, D and J gene segments, CDR3 sequences were aligned to IMGT reference sequences. Each retained sequence needed at least a six-nucleotide match to both a V gene segment and a J gene segment. Rearrangements were called productive when the CDR3 lacked stop codons and stayed in frame with V and J; all others were non-productive. CDR3 was defined according to IMGT convention as the region running from the second conserved V-encoded cysteine to the conserved J-encoded phenylalanine. The earlier analysis of fewer than 750 of the donors excluded sequences that lacked an unambiguous match to a single V gene segment. In an earlier analysis of almost 600 of the donors, a V segment was called functional when productive rearrangements were above 56.7%, and segregating when the standard deviation between donors exceeded 5%. A statistical classification framework was developed to diagnose cytomegalovirus status using the catalog of TCR beta chain sequences. In a later analysis, V and J genes were assigned by comparing TCR nucleotide sequences against IMGT/GENE-DB human TR gene sequences. Using the TCRdist pipeline, a later analysis assigned CDR3 sequences along with most-parsimonious VDJ recombination scenarios. A later analysis defined each TCR beta chain by its CDR3 amino acid sequence plus V-gene family, and excluded reads lacking a unique V-gene family. As a way to deal with suspected cross-contamination and a sequencing artifact, a later analysis dropped approximately 570 nucleotide sequences that were highly shared and had low generation probability. A later analysis calculated a clonal expansion index for each public chain from normalized within-repertoire ranks of inferred template counts. In a later analysis, generation probabilities were computed with a VDJ recombination model fitted to out-of-frame rearrangements, and the resulting probabilities were checked against IGoR. Hypergeometric tests were used in a later analysis to score TCR-TCR, TCR-HLA and TCR-CMV co-occurrence, with a repertoire-size bias correction applied to the TCR pairs. In a later analysis, false discovery rates were estimated by permuting HLA or CMV assignments 20 times. In a later analysis, co-occurring TCRs were grouped using DBSCAN, and TCRdist sequence similarity was added for clustering within HLA-allele-positive subsets. Repertoires with fewer than 30,000 or more than 120,000 public chains, plus five repertoires with anomalous nucleotide sharing, were excluded from co-occurrence clustering. This immuneACCESS table, as held by TCRdb, lists in-frame sequences with V and J called but not all clones. Of the missing ones, under half trace to an unresolved V gene in checked studies; the others have no known cause. Clone size and the V and J calls come from that table; the DNA yielded D and trimming. The sample contains under 200,000 clones, 75% to 90% of them found a single time. Roughly 0.32% of the sample belongs to the ten largest clones.

The data originate from a study of cytomegalovirus exposure and HLA in healthy donors (dated by TCRdb to 2016 to 2017). Some background on the complete study: In an earlier analysis of 450 to 750 of the donors, approximately 260 Gb of sequence data and roughly 100 million unique TCR beta sequences from roughly 200 million T cells were reported. An early release that covered some 640 HLA-typed donors contained around 330 gigabases of sequencing data and 85 million to 100 million unique TCR sequences. Donor age, sex, ethnicity and CMV serostatus were compiled together with the repertoire data. The number of donors typed differed by locus, with about 629-630 for A, B, C, DRB1 and DQB1, 522 for DQA1, 606 for DPA1, and roughly 450 for DPB1. HLA typing covered class I and class II loci at four-digit resolution. The study was designed to test whether signatures of past pathogen exposure could be identified by cataloging public T cell receptors. The study used immunosequencing to profile the T cell repertoires of about 670 subjects and linked those repertoires to cytomegalovirus serostatus. High-throughput TCR immunosequencing, statistical association of individual TCRs with disease status, and machine learning were combined to predict cytomegalovirus infection status. A later analysis re-examined previously published TCR beta repertoires from hundreds of donors and added high-resolution HLA genotyping to investigate patterns of TCR occurrence. Among about 360 genotyped donors of the cohort, an average of 235,054 unique TCR beta nucleotide sequences were sequenced per donor, roughly a sixth of them non-productive. Every discovery cohort repertoire had been produced on one sequencing platform. Among the approximately 430 genotyped donors, about 85% belonged to the genetic ancestry cluster associated with self-reported Caucasian donors. To decide whether each TCR beta V gene segment behaved as functional or pseudogenic, an earlier analysis of some 600 of the donors relied on high-throughput TCR beta sequencing. Roughly five DR-DQ haplotypes were treated as single units for association and clustering because of strong linkage in the cohort. Along with the approximately 700-subject first cohort, a separate validation cohort of roughly 110 different subjects was used. Rather than drawing on any new phenotypic data, the later analysis identified candidate immune exposures from TCR beta sequences and the way those sequences occurred across donors. A later genetic analysis took genome-wide SNP genotypes for 398 of the 666 donors and used that subset as a discovery cohort. Overall study results and their limits: Only TCR beta chains were sequenced in this cohort, and the absence of alpha or paired-chain data limited detectable features. A cluster of highly shared sequence variants was judged likely to represent a technical artifact of the sequencing pipeline. A later genetic analysis associated a missense DCLRE1C variant with V-gene and J-gene trimming of TCR beta chains, and an independent cohort replicated the association. In a later analysis, several top co-occurrence clusters were reported to appear linked to parvovirus B19, influenza, CMV and Epstein-Barr virus. A further reported finding was that TCR beta sequences accurately predicted the HLA-A and HLA-B alleles for most subjects in the first cohort. In an earlier analysis of roughly 500 of the donors, most TCR beta V segments appeared in productive rearrangements about 87% or about 30% of the time, broadly matching IMGT annotations. Most CMV-associated TCR beta chains appeared to be HLA-restricted in a later analysis, and the HLA associations seemed to be driven largely by CMV exposure. Across donors, most TCR sequences were observed very rarely, whereas some public TCRs were present in many individuals. Compared with equally common non-associated chains, HLA-associated TCR beta chains in a later analysis were more clonally expanded and had lower generation probabilities. Presence/absence analyses assumed roughly uniform sequencing depth across donors, an assumption that may not hold. Because HLA typing was missing for some donors at each locus, association tests included only the typed subset. Specific HLA alleles were associated with 18,000 or so TCR beta sequences at a false discovery rate of 0.05 in a later analysis. Immune exposure information for the cohort was limited to CMV serostatus. A few of the identified cytomegalovirus-associated TCR beta chains were confirmed in vitro to be specific for cytomegalovirus antigens. The classifier was reported to diagnose cytomegalovirus status with high specificity and sensitivity in both the original cohort and the validation cohort. A total of roughly 160 TCR beta chains were listed by the study as associated with cytomegalovirus. A later analysis found that TCR association rates varied across HLA loci, with DRB1 alleles showing the most associated TCRs and HLA-C alleles the fewest. Assigning TCR associations to individual alleles was difficult when HLA alleles, especially DR and DQ, strongly co-occurred. It was suggested by the authors that the approach could potentially be generalized to other disease states and immunological phenotypes. In a later genetic analysis, fewer N-insertions in productive TCRs were reported among donors in an Asian-associated ancestry cluster than the approximately 710-donor mean. Correlated functional status among segregating V segments might be attributable to linkage disequilibrium, but an unknown experimental factor could not be ruled out. Some IMGT-functional V segments, including TRBV6-2 and TRBV6-3, could not be told apart with the 87-base-pair reads, so those segments were excluded. Because counts were too low, some 16 rarely observed V segments, including chromosome 9 orphons, were excluded from the earlier analysis of some 540 of the donors.

Relative to germline, V is missing 2 bases and J is missing 7 bases, with 3 bases of the junction outside any gene match. The CDR3 sequence holds 14 residues, the cysteine and phenylalanine included. The only DNA kept is the CDR3, 42 bases in frame from the first base. Taken from the germline V gene, the CDR1 and CDR2 loops are SGHVS and FQNEAQ. The receptor's source is a woman in her twenties or thirties in good health and CMV-seronegative. Material: PBMCs. The chain couples TRBV7-8 to TRBJ2-2; 8 bases in between match TRBD1. At the DNA level, the sequence is TGTGCCAGCAGCTTACAGGGGGCGGTCGGGGAGCTGTTTTTT. This sequence encodes CASSLQGAVGELFF.